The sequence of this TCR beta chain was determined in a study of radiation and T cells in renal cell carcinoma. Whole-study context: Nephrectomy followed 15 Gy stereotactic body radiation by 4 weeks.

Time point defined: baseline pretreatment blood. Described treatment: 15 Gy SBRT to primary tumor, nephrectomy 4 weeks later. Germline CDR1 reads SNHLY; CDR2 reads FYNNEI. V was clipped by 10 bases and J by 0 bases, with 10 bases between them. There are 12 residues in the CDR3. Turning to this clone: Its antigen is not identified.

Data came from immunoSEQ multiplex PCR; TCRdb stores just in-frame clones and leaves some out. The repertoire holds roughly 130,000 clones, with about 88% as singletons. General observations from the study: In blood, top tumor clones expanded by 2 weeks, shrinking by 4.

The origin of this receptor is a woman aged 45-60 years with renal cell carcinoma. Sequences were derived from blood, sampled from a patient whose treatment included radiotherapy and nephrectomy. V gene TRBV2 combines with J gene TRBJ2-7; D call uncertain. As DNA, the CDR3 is TGTGCCACCCGGACGGACTCCTACGAGCAGTACTTC. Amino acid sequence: CATRTDSYEQYF.